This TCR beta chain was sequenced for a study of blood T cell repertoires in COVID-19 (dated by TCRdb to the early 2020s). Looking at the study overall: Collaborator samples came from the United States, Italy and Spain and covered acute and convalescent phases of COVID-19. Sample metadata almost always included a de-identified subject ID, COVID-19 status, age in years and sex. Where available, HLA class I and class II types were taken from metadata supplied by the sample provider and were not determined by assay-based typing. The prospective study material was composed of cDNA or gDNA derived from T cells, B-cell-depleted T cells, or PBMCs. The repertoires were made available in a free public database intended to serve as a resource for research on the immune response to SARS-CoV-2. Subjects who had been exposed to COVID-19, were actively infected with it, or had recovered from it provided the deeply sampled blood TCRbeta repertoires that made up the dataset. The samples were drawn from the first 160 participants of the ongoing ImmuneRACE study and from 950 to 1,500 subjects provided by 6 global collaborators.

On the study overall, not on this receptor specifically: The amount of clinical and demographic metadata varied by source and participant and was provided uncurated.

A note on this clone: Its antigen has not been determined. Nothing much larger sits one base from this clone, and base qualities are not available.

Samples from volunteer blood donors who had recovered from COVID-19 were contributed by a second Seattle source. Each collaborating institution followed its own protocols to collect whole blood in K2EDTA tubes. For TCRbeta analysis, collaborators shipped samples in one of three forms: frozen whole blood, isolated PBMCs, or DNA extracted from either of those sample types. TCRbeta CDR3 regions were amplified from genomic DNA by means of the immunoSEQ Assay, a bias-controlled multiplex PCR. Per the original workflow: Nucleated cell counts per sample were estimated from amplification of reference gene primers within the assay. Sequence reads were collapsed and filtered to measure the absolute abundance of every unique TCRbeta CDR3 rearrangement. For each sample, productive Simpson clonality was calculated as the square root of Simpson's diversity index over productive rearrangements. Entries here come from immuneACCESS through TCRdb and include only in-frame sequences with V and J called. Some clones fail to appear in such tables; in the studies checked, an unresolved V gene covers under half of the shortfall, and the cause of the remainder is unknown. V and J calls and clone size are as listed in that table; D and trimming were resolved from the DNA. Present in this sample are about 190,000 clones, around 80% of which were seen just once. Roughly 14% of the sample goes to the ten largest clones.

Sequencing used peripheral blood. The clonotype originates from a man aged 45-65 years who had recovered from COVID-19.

This receptor carries the CDR3 CAIRGDELAGFATQYF. The DNA sequence is as follows: TGTGCCATCAGGGGGGACGAACTAGCGGGCTTTGCTACGCAGTATTTT. The receptor chain draws on TRBV10-3 and TRBJ2-3; the junction holds 9 bases that match TRBD2. The CDR3 goes from the cysteine to the phenylalanine over 16 residues. Just the 48-base CDR3 DNA is kept, in frame starting at base 1. The junction shows trimming of 6 bases on V and 8 bases on J, and the gene matches do not reach 15 bases of it. CDR1 and CDR2 are drawn from the germline V gene: ENHRY, SYGVKD.